This T cell receptor (beta chain) originates from a study of T cell responses to AZD1222 COVID-19 vaccine (dated by TCRdb to 2020 to 2022). General notes on the study: A total of around 240 trial participants underwent TCR sequencing, of whom around 210 had received two doses of AZD1222 and approximately 26 had received two doses of the MenACWY control vaccine. Trial participants were enrolled into age subgroups of 18-55, 56-69 and 70-plus years, which contained around 150, 28 and 57 TCR-sequenced participants, respectively. What the research found in general, with its limitations: A significant rise in spike-specific TCR breadth and depth was observed after two AZD1222 doses relative to day 0 and relative to MenACWY recipients. Because no day 14 peak-response samples were available, the repertoires could be characterized only after the peak T cell response. Conclusions about previously exposed vaccinees were limited because only a handful of AZD1222 recipients were SARS-CoV-2 seropositive at baseline. CD4 TCRs associated with the vaccine covered the entire spike protein, and the dominant responses were in regions 160-218 and 743-854. Participants were mostly white British and included more females than males, and it was suggested by the authors that clonal diversity may have been underestimated. In the small 56-69-year group, the increase in depth fell short of significance, most likely because of low power. Epitopes outside the regions mutated in the B.1.351 and B.1.1.7 variants were reportedly recognized by nearly half of the unique spike-specific TCRs.

The time point label, read with the paper, signifies: about 28 days (+/-7) after the second vaccine dose. In light of the paper, this sample's treatment or condition label describes: meningococcal conjugate vaccine given as trial control. Vaccinee samples were obtained from the UK trials COV001 and COV002, which included a single-blind randomized controlled phase 2/3 trial of AZD1222 (ChAdOx1 nCoV-19) in healthy adults. For TCRbeta chain sequencing, PBMC samples from trial participants were taken at day 0 and at day 28 after the second dose. Points on this clone: The antigen it recognizes is unknown. No much larger clone exists at a distance of one base, and base qualities are not known.

The CDR3 spans 15 residues, from the cysteine through the phenylalanine. Only CDR3 DNA remains: 45 bases, in frame from the first base. Taken from the germline V gene (reference sequence), the CDR1 and CDR2 loops are SEHNR and FQNEAQ. The germline V and J ends show losses of 2 bases and 5 bases respectively, and no gene match explains 5 bases of the junction. The CDR3 regions of human TCRbeta chains were subjected to immunosequencing. Regarding the original processing steps: TCRs in the repertoires were matched against a reference library of SARS-CoV-2-specific TCRs that had been generated with the MIRA antigen-specificity platform. Breadth meant the fraction of unique TCRs that were SARS-CoV-2-associated, whereas depth meant the fraction of total T cells that were SARS-CoV-2-associated. Using the MIRA data, each spike-specific TCR was assigned both to the spike region to which the TCR was reactive and to a CD4 or CD8 class. Log10-transformed breadth and depth values were compared by one-way ANOVA with Sidak's multiple comparisons tests. In TCRdb, the immuneACCESS table is reduced to in-frame sequences with V and J assigned. These tables do not hold every clone; where another copy was compared, an unresolved V gene accounts for under half, and the others remain unexplained. The V and J calls and clone size come from that table; D and trimming were worked out from the DNA. The sample table holds more than 120,000 clones, of which around 90% were seen once. The ten most abundant clones make up under 7% of the sample.

This material consisted of peripheral blood, taken 28 days after the second dose of the MenACWY control vaccine. The receptor comes from an adult who received the MenACWY meningococcal vaccine as a control. This chain is built from TRBV7-9 and TRBJ2-1; the junction holds 8 bases that match TRBD2. The CDR3: CASSLSGTRHNEQFF. The DNA sequence follows: TGTGCCAGCAGCTTATCCGGGACTAGACACAATGAGCAGTTCTTC. Reference TRBV7-9 and TRBJ2-1 proteins supply the regions before and after the CDR3; the full variable domain is: DTGVSQNPRHKITKRGQNVTFRCDPISEHNRLYWYRQTLGQGPEFLTYFQNEAQLEKSRLLSDRFSAERPKGSFSTLEIQRTEQGDSAMYLCASSLSGTRHNEQFFGPGTRLTVL.